A selection of T cell receptor beta chains follows, all from one sample in a study of Ad26.COV2.S vaccination and SARS-CoV-2 variants. TCRdb's copy holds only in-frame clones and misses some; the assay was immunoSEQ multiplex PCR. The table has tens of thousands of clones, about four fifths seen once; the top ten hold around a sixth. This sample comprised peripheral blood, obtained after recovery from COVID-19. The receptors shown here come from a human donor who had recovered from COVID-19. The CDR3 runs from the conserved cysteine through the conserved F or W. The D gene is left open where the match is weak. The size entry is marked missing in some rows and otherwise reads once, few, many or a size class.

v_gene	j_gene	d_gene	abundance	len	CDR3aa	CDR3nt
TRBV6-5	TRBJ1-1	TRBD1	.	13	CASSYRDRSLAFF	TGTGCCAGCAGTTACAGGGACAGGAGTTTGGCTTTCTTT
TRBV7-9	TRBJ1-6	TRBD1	.	16	CASSLGQGSYNSPLHF	TGTGCCAGCAGCTTGGGACAGGGAAGTTATAATTCACCCCTCCACTTT
TRBV24-1	TRBJ1-1	.	.	13	CATVGPLNTEAFF	TGTGCCACCGTGGGTCCCTTGAACACTGAAGCTTTCTTT
TRBV18	TRBJ2-1	.	.	16	CASSPPGTLSYNEQFF	TGTGCCAGCTCACCACCAGGGACGCTCTCCTACAATGAGCAGTTCTTC
TRBV7-8	TRBJ1-1	.	once	12	CASSPNRVEAFF	TGTGCCAGCAGCCCGAACAGGGTTGAAGCTTTCTTT
TRBV28	TRBJ1-2	.	.	18	CASSPLLLVGSEDYGYTF	TGTGCCAGCAGTCCCCTCCTTTTAGTAGGGTCCGAGGACTATGGCTACACCTTC
TRBV19	TRBJ1-5	.	.	15	CASSIGGARNQPQHF	TGTGCCAGTAGTATCGGCGGCGCACGAAATCAGCCCCAGCATTTT
TRBV4-3	TRBJ2-7	TRBD1	.	14	CASSQDRDRVEQYF	TGCGCCAGCAGCCAAGATCGGGACAGGGTCGAGCAGTACTTC
TRBV5-6	TRBJ2-3	.	.	13	CASSRGYGDTQYF	TGTGCCAGCAGCAGGGGTTATGGAGATACGCAGTATTTT
TRBV7-9	TRBJ1-6	.	once	15	CASSSHRSRNSPLHF	TGTGCCAGCAGCTCCCACAGATCTCGGAATTCACCCCTCCACTTT
TRBV10-3	TRBJ1-5	TRBD1	.	14	CAISKQGDNQPQHF	TGTGCCATCAGCAAACAGGGGGACAATCAGCCCCAGCATTTT
TRBV9	TRBJ2-3	.	once	14	CASSANAGWNTQYF	TGTGCCAGCAGCGCAAACGCAGGTTGGAATACGCAGTATTTT
TRBV27	TRBJ2-4	TRBD1	.	17	CASSFLPLGQGPGIQYF	TGTGCCAGCAGTTTTCTACCCTTGGGACAGGGGCCGGGCATTCAGTACTTC
TRBV6-5	TRBJ2-2	.	.	14	CASCLEFGTGELFF	TGTGCCAGCTGTTTGGAGTTCGGGACCGGGGAGCTGTTTTTT
TRBV5-1	TRBJ2-3	.	.	13	CASSPSMADTQYF	TGCGCCAGCAGCCCAAGCATGGCGGATACGCAGTATTTT
TRBV9	TRBJ1-5	.	.	15	CASSVGGSAGQPQHF	TGTGCCAGCAGCGTAGGAGGGAGTGCGGGTCAGCCCCAGCATTTT
TRBV19	TRBJ2-1	.	.	13	CASSMTGVNEQFF	TGTGCCAGTAGTATGACGGGGGTCAATGAGCAGTTCTTC
TRBV9	TRBJ1-1	TRBD1	.	13	CASSVQGDPQAFF	TGTGCCAGCAGCGTTCAGGGGGATCCCCAAGCTTTCTTT
TRBV28	TRBJ1-3	.	.	15	CASSLSRPAGNTIYF	TGTGCCAGCAGTTTATCCAGGCCGGCTGGAAACACCATATATTTT
TRBV7-9	TRBJ1-1	.	.	12	CASRRMNTEAFF	TGTGCCAGCAGACGGATGAACACTGAAGCTTTCTTT
TRBV19	TRBJ2-2	.	.	15	CASSTGTGGTGELFF	TGTGCCAGTAGCACAGGGACTGGGGGGACCGGGGAGCTGTTTTTT
TRBV11-3	TRBJ2-5	TRBD2	once	16	CASAISSGGNQETQYF	TGTGCCTCCGCCATTTCTAGCGGGGGGAACCAAGAGACCCAGTACTTC
TRBV6-6	TRBJ1-1	TRBD1	few	13	CASSLTGGTEAFF	TGTGCCAGCAGTCTCACAGGGGGCACTGAAGCTTTCTTT
TRBV4-3	TRBJ1-3	.	.	14	CASSLRGGGNTIYF	TGCGCCAGCAGCCTCAGGGGCGGCGGAAACACCATATATTTT
TRBV10-3	TRBJ2-3	.	.	14	CAISVAASTDTQYF	TGTGCCATCAGTGTAGCGGCCAGCACAGATACGCAGTATTTT
TRBV10-1	TRBJ1-1	.	.	14	CASSEGGVDTEAFF	TGCGCCAGCAGTGAAGGAGGGGTGGACACTGAAGCTTTCTTT
TRBV6-5	TRBJ2-7	.	.	14	CASSYFRASYEQYF	TGTGCCAGCAGTTACTTCAGGGCATCCTACGAGCAGTACTTC
TRBV28	TRBJ1-1	.	.	16	CASSSRQGRRNTEAFF	TGTGCCAGCAGTTCCAGGCAGGGGAGGAGGAACACTGAAGCTTTCTTT
TRBV2	TRBJ1-5	TRBD1	.	15	CASSDGQGAGQPQHF	TGTGCCAGCAGCGACGGACAGGGGGCAGGGCAGCCCCAGCATTTT
TRBV7-8	TRBJ2-7	.	.	14	CASSLVSNYYEQYF	TGTGCCAGCAGCTTAGTTTCTAACTACTACGAGCAGTACTTC
TRBV7-9	TRBJ2-7	TRBD1	.	15	CASSLPTGIGNEQYF	TGTGCCAGCAGCTTGCCGACAGGGATAGGAAACGAGCAGTACTTC
TRBV13	TRBJ2-1	.	.	15	CASSPSLGGYNEQFF	TGTGCCAGCAGCCCCTCACTAGGAGGATACAATGAGCAGTTCTTC
TRBV6-2/TRBV6-3	TRBJ2-7	.	.	13	CASSNAGSYEQYF	TGTGCCAGCAGTAACGCAGGGTCCTACGAGCAGTACTTC
TRBV3-1/TRBV3-2	TRBJ2-1	TRBD2	.	16	CASSLGLAGGYNEQFF	TGTGCCAGCAGCCTCGGACTAGCGGGAGGATACAATGAGCAGTTCTTC
TRBV5-1	TRBJ2-2	.	.	15	CASAPGTWNTGELFF	TGCGCCAGCGCCCCCGGGACTTGGAACACCGGGGAGCTGTTTTTT
TRBV28	TRBJ1-5	.	.	16	CASRSRIPSSNQPQHF	TGTGCCAGCAGATCCCGGATCCCCAGTAGCAATCAGCCCCAGCATTTT
TRBV5-4	TRBJ2-3	.	.	13	CASRQGNTDTQYF	TGTGCCAGCAGGCAAGGGAACACAGATACGCAGTATTTT
TRBV19	TRBJ2-3	.	.	13	CASSPGTTDTQYF	TGTGCCAGTAGTCCCGGGACGACAGATACGCAGTATTTT
TRBV10-2	TRBJ1-6	.	.	14	CASTGRDYNSPLHF	TGCGCCAGCACCGGCAGGGATTATAATTCACCCCTCCACTTT
TRBV4-2	TRBJ2-3	.	.	15	CASSQVAANTDTQYF	TGTGCCAGCAGCCAAGTAGCAGCGAACACAGATACGCAGTATTTT
TRBV3-1/TRBV3-2	TRBJ1-5	.	.	13	CASSQSEMQPQHF	TGTGCCAGCAGCCAAAGTGAAATGCAGCCCCAGCATTTT
TRBV12-5	TRBJ1-3	TRBD1	.	20	CASGLDLRATGGPSGNTIYF	TGTGCTAGTGGTTTGGACCTCCGGGCCACAGGGGGCCCCTCTGGAAACACCATATATTTT
TRBV7-9	TRBJ1-4	.	few	14	CASSPSKTNEKLFF	TGTGCCAGCAGCCCTAGTAAGACTAATGAAAAACTGTTTTTT
TRBV11-3	TRBJ1-1	.	.	16	CASSPLQGQTNTEAFF	TGTGCCAGCAGCCCATTACAGGGCCAAACGAACACTGAAGCTTTCTTT
TRBV11-2	TRBJ2-7	.	.	11	CASSVGREQYF	TGTGCCAGCAGCGTAGGTCGCGAGCAGTACTTC
TRBV28	TRBJ1-6	TRBD1	.	14	CASIRQGGNSPLHF	TGTGCCAGCATCAGACAGGGGGGTAATTCACCCCTCCACTTT
TRBV28	TRBJ1-2	.	.	12	CASSLNERDYTF	TGTGCCAGCAGTTTAAATGAGAGGGACTACACCTTC